This is a list of T cell receptor beta chains from one sample in a study of shared clonotypes between healthy human individuals. Assay used: immunoSEQ multiplex PCR; TCRdb lists only in-frame clones, some missing. Among over a million clones listed, about 77% were seen once. Sequencing input: memory CD4+ T cells sorted from blood. Receptors were obtained from a man aged 18 to 30 in good health. Each CDR3 is given with its conserved first and last residue. The D gene is left open where the match is weak. A clone size is listed for some rows: how often the clone was seen (once, few, many), or a class if it is expanded.

d_gene	j_gene	abundance	v_gene	CDR3aa	CDR3nt
.	TRBJ1-2	.	TRBV6-5	CASSYSRHGYGYTF	TGTGCCAGCAGTTACTCGAGACATGGATATGGCTACACCTTC
.	TRBJ2-1	.	TRBV7-3	CASSLGLTNEQFF	TGTGCCAGCAGCTTAGGGCTCACCAATGAGCAGTTCTTC
.	TRBJ1-6	few	TRBV9	CASSAGLHNSPLHF	TGTGCCAGCAGCGCGGGACTCCATAATTCACCCCTCCACTTT
.	TRBJ2-6	.	TRBV19	CASSQQGSGANVLTF	TGTGCCAGTAGTCAACAGGGATCTGGGGCCAACGTCCTGACTTTC
.	TRBJ2-7	.	TRBV19	CASSLQYEQYF	TGTGCCAGTAGTCTTCAATACGAGCAGTACTTC
TRBD2	TRBJ2-1	few	TRBV27	CASSEGLAGGENEQFF	TGTGCCAGCAGTGAGGGACTAGCGGGAGGTGAAAATGAGCAGTTCTTC
.	TRBJ1-2	.	TRBV6-5	CASSYNGQGSYGYTF	TGTGCCAGCAGTTACAACGGTCAGGGGAGCTATGGCTACACCTTC
.	TRBJ2-2	few	TRBV5-4	CASSQRGGPGELFF	TGTGCCAGCAGCCAAAGGGGGGGACCCGGGGAGCTGTTTTTT
TRBD1	TRBJ2-3	.	TRBV9	CASSAGQGSFLTQYF	TGTGCCAGCAGCGCGGGACAGGGTTCCTTCCTTACGCAGTATTTT
.	TRBJ1-1	once	TRBV30	CAWRSRVVAEAFF	TGTGCCTGGAGATCCAGAGTCGTCGCTGAAGCTTTCTTT
TRBD1	TRBJ2-2	.	TRBV28	CASSSWDRVNGGELFF	TGTGCCAGCAGTTCCTGGGACAGGGTAAATGGCGGGGAGCTGTTTTTT
.	TRBJ2-7	.	TRBV4-1	CASSQESGGPGYTYEQYF	TGCGCCAGCAGCCAAGAATCTGGTGGGCCAGGTTATACCTACGAGCAGTACTTC
.	TRBJ1-2	.	TRBV5-1	CASSYDTDGYTF	TGCGCCAGCAGCTACGACACGGATGGCTACACCTTC
TRBD1	TRBJ2-3	.	TRBV6-5	CASSTTGPLTDTQYF	TGTGCCAGCAGTACGACAGGGCCGCTCACAGATACGCAGTATTTT
.	TRBJ2-3	.	TRBV5-1	CASSLGQASDTQYF	TGCGCCAGCAGCTTGGGACAGGCTAGCGATACGCAGTATTTT
.	TRBJ1-4	.	TRBV6-6	CASGATNEKLFF	TGTGCCAGCGGAGCGACTAATGAAAAACTGTTTTTT
.	TRBJ2-2	once	TRBV19	CASSIDRQNTGELFF	TGTGCCAGTAGCATAGACAGGCAGAACACCGGGGAGCTGTTTTTT
TRBD2	TRBJ2-3	.	TRBV5-1	CASSFSGSTDTQYF	TGCGCCAGCAGCTTTAGCGGGAGCACAGATACGCAGTATTTT
TRBD2	TRBJ2-1	once	TRBV5-6	CASSSSGGRYNEQFF	TGTGCCAGCAGCTCTAGCGGGGGGCGGTACAATGAGCAGTTCTTC
.	TRBJ1-6	.	TRBV28	CASSPGGPQPRSPLHF	TGTGCCAGCAGCCCGGGGGGGCCTCAGCCTAGATCACCCCTCCACTTT
TRBD1	TRBJ1-1	.	TRBV5-5	CASSTRQGVVTEAFF	TGTGCCAGCAGCACAAGACAGGGGGTTGTCACTGAAGCTTTCTTT
.	TRBJ2-3	.	TRBV27	CASSLGGGRDTQYF	TGTGCCAGCAGTTTAGGAGGTGGGAGGGATACGCAGTATTTT
.	TRBJ1-3	.	TRBV4-2	CASSQAGGDGNTIYF	TGTGCCAGCAGCCAAGCGGGTGGGGACGGAAACACCATATATTTT
TRBD2	TRBJ2-3	.	TRBV7-3	CASSLGTSEFTDTQYF	TGTGCCAGCAGCTTGGGCACTAGCGAATTTACAGATACGCAGTATTTT
.	TRBJ1-5	.	TRBV6-1	CASSEAGGGQPQHF	TGTGCCAGCAGTGAAGCGGGGGGCGGCCAGCCCCAGCATTTT
.	TRBJ1-4	.	TRBV30	CAWSDLLFRNEKLFF	TGTGCCTGGAGTGATCTACTATTCAGGAATGAAAAACTGTTTTTT
.	TRBJ1-2	.	TRBV5-4	CASSLDQGSFYGYTF	TGTGCCAGCAGCTTGGACCAGGGGTCTTTCTATGGCTACACCTTC
TRBD1	TRBJ1-1	few	TRBV11-2	CASSGDRVVTEAFF	TGTGCCAGCAGCGGGGACAGGGTGGTTACTGAAGCTTTCTTT
.	TRBJ2-7	.	TRBV6-5	CASSRRASYEQYF	TGTGCCAGCAGCCGCAGAGCTTCCTACGAGCAGTACTTC
TRBD1	TRBJ2-7	.	TRBV15	CATSKGQRTYEQYF	TGTGCCACCAGTAAGGGACAGAGAACCTACGAGCAGTACTTC
.	TRBJ2-1	.	TRBV19	CASSIVWAAYEQFF	TGTGCCAGTAGTATAGTTTGGGCGGCCTATGAGCAGTTCTTC
.	TRBJ2-3	once	TRBV7-9	CASSLFKLAEPTDTQYF	TGTGCCAGCAGCTTATTTAAACTAGCCGAGCCCACAGATACGCAGTATTTT
TRBD1	TRBJ1-5	.	TRBV19	CASRGQGSQPQHF	TGTGCCAGTAGGGGACAGGGGTCTCAGCCCCAGCATTTT
.	TRBJ2-7	.	TRBV30	CAWSRDSYEQYF	TGTGCCTGGAGCAGGGACTCCTACGAGCAGTACTTC
TRBD1	TRBJ1-2	.	TRBV18	CASSPPNGDRKDYTF	TGTGCCAGCTCACCACCGAACGGGGACAGGAAGGACTACACCTTC
.	TRBJ2-1	.	TRBV18	CASSLGTKSSYNEQFF	TGTGCCAGCTCACTAGGGACCAAGAGCTCCTACAATGAGCAGTTCTTC
.	TRBJ2-5	.	TRBV27	CASSSARKETQYF	TGTGCCAGCAGTTCCGCTAGGAAAGAGACCCAGTACTTC
TRBD1	TRBJ1-5	.	TRBV2	CASQGGPSNQPQHF	TGTGCCAGTCAGGGGGGACCTAGCAATCAGCCCCAGCATTTT
.	TRBJ1-3	.	TRBV9	CASSVGGANTIYF	TGTGCCAGCAGCGTTGGGGGGGCGAACACCATATATTTT
TRBD2	TRBJ2-3	.	TRBV5-8	CASSSGLAVTDTQYF	TGTGCCAGCAGCTCCGGACTAGCGGTCACAGATACGCAGTATTTT
.	TRBJ1-2	.	TRBV28	CASSSGGANYGYTF	TGTGCCAGCAGCTCCGGTGGGGCGAACTATGGCTACACCTTC
.	TRBJ1-3	few	TRBV6-5	CASSHERGTGNTIYF	TGTGCCAGCAGTCATGAAAGGGGGACTGGAAACACCATATATTTT
TRBD2	TRBJ2-2	.	TRBV9	CASSVLSGGTGELFF	TGTGCCAGCAGCGTCCTAAGCGGGGGGACCGGGGAGCTGTTTTTT
.	TRBJ1-6	.	TRBV2	CASTPMGGKFLPLHF	TGTGCCAGCACCCCAATGGGGGGGAAATTCCTACCCCTCCACTTT
TRBD2	TRBJ2-7	.	TRBV6-6	CASSAQGLAGGNEQYF	TGTGCCAGCAGTGCCCAGGGACTAGCGGGAGGAAACGAGCAGTACTTC
TRBD2	TRBJ2-2	few	TRBV7-7	CASSLALAGGTGELFF	TGTGCTAGCAGCTTAGCGCTAGCGGGAGGGACCGGGGAGCTGTTTTTT
.	TRBJ1-1	.	TRBV5-1	CASSLDGRNTEAFF	TGCGCCAGCAGCTTGGATGGCAGAAACACTGAAGCTTTCTTT
.	TRBJ2-5	.	TRBV18	CASSPPAVGTQYF	TGTGCCAGCTCACCACCGGCAGTTGGGACCCAGTACTTC
TRBD1	TRBJ1-5	many	TRBV6-1	CASSALETGTFNQPQHF	TGTGCCAGCAGTGCGTTGGAGACAGGGACTTTTAATCAGCCCCAGCATTTT
.	TRBJ2-1	.	TRBV4-1	CASSPPAGHNEQFF	TGCGCCAGCAGCCCTCCCGCGGGCCACAATGAGCAGTTCTTC
TRBD2	TRBJ2-2	.	TRBV7-6	CASSLVLAGGLTGELFF	TGTGCCAGCAGCTTAGTACTAGCGGGTGGTTTGACCGGGGAGCTGTTTTTT
TRBD1	TRBJ2-4	.	TRBV5-4	CASSRQGTNIQYF	TGTGCCAGCAGCCGACAGGGAACGAACATTCAGTACTTC
.	TRBJ1-3	.	TRBV28	CASRAARSGNTIYF	TGTGCCAGCAGAGCAGCGCGCTCTGGAAACACCATATATTTT
.	TRBJ2-4	once	TRBV11-2	CASSLIEGIQYF	TGTGCCAGCAGCTTAATCGAGGGCATTCAGTACTTC